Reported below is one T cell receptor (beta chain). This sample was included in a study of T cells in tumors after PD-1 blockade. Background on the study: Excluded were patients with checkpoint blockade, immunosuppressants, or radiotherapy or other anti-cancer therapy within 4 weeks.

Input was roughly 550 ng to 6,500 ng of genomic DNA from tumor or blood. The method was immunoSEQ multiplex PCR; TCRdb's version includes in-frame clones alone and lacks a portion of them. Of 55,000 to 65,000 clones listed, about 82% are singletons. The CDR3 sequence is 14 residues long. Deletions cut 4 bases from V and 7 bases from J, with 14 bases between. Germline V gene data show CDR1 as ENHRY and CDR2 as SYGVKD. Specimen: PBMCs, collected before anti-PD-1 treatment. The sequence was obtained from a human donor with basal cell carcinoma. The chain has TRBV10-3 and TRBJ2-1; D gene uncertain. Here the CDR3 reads CAISAPGSPNEQFF. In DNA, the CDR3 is TGTGCCATCAGTGCCCCTGGCAGCCCTAATGAGCAGTTCTTC.